This T cell receptor (beta chain) was sequenced in a study of T cells in tumors after PD-1 blockade. The wider study: Prior checkpoint blockade, systemic immunosuppressant use, or anti-cancer therapy within 4 weeks excluded patients. Peripheral blood samples averaged 36,536 unique clonotypes and 100,000 to 130,000 templates.

Clones were sequenced by immunoSEQ multiplex PCR, and TCRdb holds only the in-frame ones, with some missing. Of around 60,000 clones in the sample, about four fifths are singletons; the top ten hold around an eighth. Looked up from germline, CDR1 is MNHEY and CDR2 is SVGAGI. There are 14 residues in the CDR3. The trim removed 7 bases at V and 7 bases at J, leaving 8 bases unmatched. Genomic DNA template from tumor biopsies or peripheral blood, 616 ng to 6,004 ng input. This sequence joins TRBV6-5 and TRBJ1-4; TRBD1 matches 8 bases. Sequencing was performed on PBMCs, taken before anti-PD-1 treatment. This clonotype was sampled from a human donor with basal cell carcinoma. The CDR3 bases are TGTGCCAGCATCTCAGGGGGCTCAGGTGAAAAACTGTTTTTT. As protein: CASISGGSGEKLFF.